This TCR beta chain came from a study of beta chain features in type 1 diabetes. Expressed TCRB transcripts were sequenced after all isolated RNA was converted to cDNA. Profiling relied on immunoSEQ multiplex PCR, and the TCRdb table lists in-frame clones only, not all of them. In the table there are over 150,000 clones, 10% to 15% of which are singletons. The CDR3 sequence is 15 residues long. Germline values: CDR1 SNHLY, CDR2 FYNNEI. The V and J ends lost 3 bases and 4 bases respectively, with 16 bases between them. The rearrangement joins TRBV2 to TRBJ2-7, with D possibly being TRBD2 (7 bases). Specimen: central memory CD4+ T cells from blood. This clonotype originated in a young woman in good health. CDR3 bases: TGTGCCAGCAGTGAGAGGGGGGGCGAAAGGTACGAGCAGTACTTC. This codes for CASSERGGERYEQYF. Full variable domain (rest looked up from reference TRBV2 and TRBJ2-7): EPEVTQTPSHQVTQMGQEVILRCVPISNHLYFYWYRQILGQKVEFLVSFYNNEISEKSEIFDDQFSVERPDGSNFTLKIRSTKLEDSAMYFCASSERGGERYEQYFGPGTRLTVT.